The T cell receptor (beta chain) under discussion was sequenced for a study of OX40 agonist ivuxolimab in advanced cancers. In the study overall: The costimulatory receptor OX40 (CD134) was targeted by ivuxolimab, a fully human IgG2 agonistic monoclonal antibody. Three dose-escalation patients achieved partial responses, one with hepatocellular carcinoma and two with cutaneous melanoma. The monotherapy dose-escalation portion (N = 52 patients) of the phase I ivuxolimab trial is reported in the paper. Among the approximately 54 dose-escalation patients, roughly 20 had hepatocellular carcinoma, 15 or so melanoma, 9 renal cell carcinoma and 9 head and neck cancer. A male proportion of 75% to 85% and a mean age of approximately 61 years, ranging from roughly 23 to 90, were recorded for the dose-escalation cohort. Patients were allowed to have had prior anti-PD-1, anti-PD-L1 or anti-CTLA-4 therapy, and around two fifths of the dose-escalation patients had been treated with checkpoint inhibitors. Peripheral TCRbeta sequencing was intended to test whether TCR sequence diversity was altered and clonal T-cell expansion was caused by ivuxolimab. Intravenous ivuxolimab was administered to patients every 2 weeks at six dose levels: 0.01, 0.1, 0.3, 1.5, 3 and 10 mg/kg.

What the work shows at the level of the full study, not this receptor alone: Low levels of normalized T-cell clonal expansion were also seen in some patients who did not respond. At doses of 0.1 to 3.0 mg/kg, clonal expansion of both CD4+ and CD8+ blood T cells was observed from baseline to week 6. Partial responders in the 0.1-3.0 mg/kg groups had among the lowest normalized peripheral clonal expansion, especially among CD8+ T cells. Which antigens the clonally expanded peripheral T cells were specific for was not determined. After ivuxolimab, more expanded clones were found on average in CD8+ T cells than in CD4+ T cells.

Patients with autoimmune disease history or receiving systemic immunosuppression were excluded from the trial. In every dose cohort, peripheral blood was drawn for TCR sequencing at baseline, cycle 4 day 1, and cycle 7 day 1. Samples came from an open-label, multicenter, first-in-human phase I dose-escalation trial of ivuxolimab. The trial enrolled adults with locally advanced or metastatic head and neck squamous cell, hepatocellular, melanoma or renal cell carcinoma. Before TCR sequencing, CD4+ T cells and CD8+ T cells were sorted from peripheral blood as separate populations. Genomic DNA was extracted from sorted cells for sequencing of the TCRbeta CDR3 region. The immunoSEQ Assay was used to sequence the TCRbeta CDR3 regions. TCRdb re-hosts the immuneACCESS table, in-frame sequences only. Its copies lack some clones; in the studies checked, an unresolved V gene accounts for under half of them, and the cause for the rest is not known. This sample comprises fewer than 90,000 clones, 87% of them detected only once. Roughly 0.22% of the sample is in the top ten clones.

Regarding this clone: The antigen it recognizes is unknown. No per-base quality is available; no much larger clone lies one base away.

The CDR3 spans 14 residues, from the cysteine through the phenylalanine. This entry keeps only the CDR3 DNA: 42 bases, framed from base 1. The germline V gene supplies CDR1 MNHEY and CDR2 SVGAGI. Between the V and J ends, shortened by 0 bases and 2 bases respectively, the junction contains 8 bases. Sequenced material: CD4+ or CD8+ T cells sorted from blood, taken in a trial of the OX40 agonist ivuxolimab. The rearrangement joined TRBV6-5 to TRBJ2-7; TRBD2 is a weak D gene call, 5 bases matching. The TCR was taken from an adult with an advanced solid tumor such as melanoma, head and neck, liver or kidney cancer. The DNA reads as follows: TGTGCCAGCAGTTACTCGGGAGATGCCTACGAGCAGTACTTC. The translation is CASSYSGDAYEQYF.